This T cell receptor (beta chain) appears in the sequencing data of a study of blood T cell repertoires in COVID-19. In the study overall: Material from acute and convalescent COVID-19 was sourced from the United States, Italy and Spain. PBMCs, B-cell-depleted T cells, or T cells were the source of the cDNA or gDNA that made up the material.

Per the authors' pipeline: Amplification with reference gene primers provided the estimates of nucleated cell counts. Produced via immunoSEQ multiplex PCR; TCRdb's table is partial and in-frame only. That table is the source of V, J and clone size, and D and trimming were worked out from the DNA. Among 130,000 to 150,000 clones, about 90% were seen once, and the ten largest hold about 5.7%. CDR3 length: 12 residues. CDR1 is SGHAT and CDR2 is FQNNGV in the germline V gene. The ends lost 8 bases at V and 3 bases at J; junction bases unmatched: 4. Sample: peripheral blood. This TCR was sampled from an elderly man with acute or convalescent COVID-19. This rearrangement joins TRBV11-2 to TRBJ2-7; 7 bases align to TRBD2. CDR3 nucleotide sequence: TGTGCCAGCGGACTAGTAAGCTACGAGCAGTACTTC. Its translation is CASGLVSYEQYF.